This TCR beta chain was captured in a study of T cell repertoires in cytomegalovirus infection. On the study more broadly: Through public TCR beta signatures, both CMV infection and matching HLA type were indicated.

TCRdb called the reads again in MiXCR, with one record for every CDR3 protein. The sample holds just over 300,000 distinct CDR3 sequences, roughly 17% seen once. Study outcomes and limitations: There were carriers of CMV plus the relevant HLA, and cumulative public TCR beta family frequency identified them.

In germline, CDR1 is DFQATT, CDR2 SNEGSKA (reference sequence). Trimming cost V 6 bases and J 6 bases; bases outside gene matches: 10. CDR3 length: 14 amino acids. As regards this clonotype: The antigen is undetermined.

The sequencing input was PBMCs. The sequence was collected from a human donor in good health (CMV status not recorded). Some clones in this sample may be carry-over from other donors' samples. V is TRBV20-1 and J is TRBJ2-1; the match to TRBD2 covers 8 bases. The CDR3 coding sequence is TGCAGTGCCCGAGACGGGGGGGCTAGCAATGAGCAGTTCTTC. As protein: CSARDGGASNEQFF.